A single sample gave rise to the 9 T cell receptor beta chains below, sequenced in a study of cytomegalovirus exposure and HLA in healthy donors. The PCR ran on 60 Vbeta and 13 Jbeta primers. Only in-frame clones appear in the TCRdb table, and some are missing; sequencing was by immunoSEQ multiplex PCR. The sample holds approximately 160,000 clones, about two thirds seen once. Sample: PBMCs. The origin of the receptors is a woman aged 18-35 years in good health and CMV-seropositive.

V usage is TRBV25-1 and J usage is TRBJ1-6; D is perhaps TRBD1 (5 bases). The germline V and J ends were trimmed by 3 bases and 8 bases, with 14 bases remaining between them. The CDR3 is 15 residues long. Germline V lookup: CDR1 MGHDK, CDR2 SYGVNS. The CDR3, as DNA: TGTGCCAGCAGTGATAATTTAGGGGCACATTCACCCCTCCACTTT. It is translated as CASSDNLGAHSPLHF. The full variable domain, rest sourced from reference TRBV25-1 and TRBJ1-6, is EADIYQTPRYLVIGTGKKITLECSQTMGHDKMYWYQQDPGMELHLIHYSYGVNSTEKGDLSSESTVSRIRTEHFPLTLESARPSHTSQYLCASSDNLGAHSPLHFGNGTRLTVT.

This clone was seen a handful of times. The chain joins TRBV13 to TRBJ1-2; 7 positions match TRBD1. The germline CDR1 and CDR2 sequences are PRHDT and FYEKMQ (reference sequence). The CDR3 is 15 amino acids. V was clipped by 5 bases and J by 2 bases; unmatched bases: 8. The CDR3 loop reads CASSGGQLINYGYTF. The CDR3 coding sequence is TGTGCCAGCAGCGGGGGACAGTTGATCAACTATGGCTACACCTTC.

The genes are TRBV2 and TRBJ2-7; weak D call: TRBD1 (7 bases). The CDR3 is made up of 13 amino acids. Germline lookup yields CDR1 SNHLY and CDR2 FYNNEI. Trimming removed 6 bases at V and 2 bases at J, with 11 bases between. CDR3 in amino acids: CASREGTAYEQYF. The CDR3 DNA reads TGTGCCAGCAGGGAGGGGACAGCCTACGAGCAGTACTTC.

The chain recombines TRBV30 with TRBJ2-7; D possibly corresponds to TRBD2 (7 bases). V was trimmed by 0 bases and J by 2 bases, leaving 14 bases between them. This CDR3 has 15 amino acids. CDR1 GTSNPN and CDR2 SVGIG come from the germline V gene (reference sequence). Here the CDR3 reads CAWSVGGQGTYEQYF. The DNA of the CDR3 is TGTGCCTGGAGTGTGGGGGGGCAGGGGACCTACGAGCAGTACTTC.

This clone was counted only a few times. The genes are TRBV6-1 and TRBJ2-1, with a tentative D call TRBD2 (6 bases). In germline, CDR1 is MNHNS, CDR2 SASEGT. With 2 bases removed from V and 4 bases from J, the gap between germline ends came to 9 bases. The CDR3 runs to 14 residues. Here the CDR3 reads CASSEWDSYNEQFF. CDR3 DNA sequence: TGTGCCAGCAGTGAATGGGACTCTTACAATGAGCAGTTCTTC.

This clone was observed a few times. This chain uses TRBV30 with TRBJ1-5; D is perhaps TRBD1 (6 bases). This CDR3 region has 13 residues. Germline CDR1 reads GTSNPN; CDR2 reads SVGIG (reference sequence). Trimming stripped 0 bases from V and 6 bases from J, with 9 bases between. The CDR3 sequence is CAWSVQGGQPQHF. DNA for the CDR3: TGTGCCTGGAGTGTACAGGGCGGTCAGCCCCAGCATTTT.

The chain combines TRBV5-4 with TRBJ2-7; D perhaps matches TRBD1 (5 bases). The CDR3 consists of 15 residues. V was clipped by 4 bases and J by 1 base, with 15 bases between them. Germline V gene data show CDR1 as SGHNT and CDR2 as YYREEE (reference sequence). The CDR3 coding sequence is TGTGCCAGCAGCCTAGAATCTGACAGTTCCTACGAGCAGTACTTC. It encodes CASSLESDSSYEQYF.

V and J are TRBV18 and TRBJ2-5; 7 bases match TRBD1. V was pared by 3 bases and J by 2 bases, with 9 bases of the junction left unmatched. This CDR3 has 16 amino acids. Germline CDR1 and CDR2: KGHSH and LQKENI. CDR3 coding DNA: TGTGCCAGCTCACCCCAGACCGGGACAGTTCAAGAGACCCAGTACTTC. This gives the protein CASSPQTGTVQETQYF.

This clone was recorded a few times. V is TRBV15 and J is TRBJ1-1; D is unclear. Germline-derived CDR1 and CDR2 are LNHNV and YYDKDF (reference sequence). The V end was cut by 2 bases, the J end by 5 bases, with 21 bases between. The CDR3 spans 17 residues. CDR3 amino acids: CATSRPPTGVGITEAFF. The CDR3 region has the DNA TGTGCCACCAGCAGACCGCCGACCGGGGTAGGGATTACTGAAGCTTTCTTT.